The following is a T cell receptor beta chain sequence with its context. Its antigen is still unknown. Construction of the TCRbeta library involved unique molecular identifiers. TCRdb reanalysed the PCR reads using MiXCR and keeps one entry per CDR3 protein. The sample lists some 200,000 distinct CDR3 sequences, about 8.4% occurring once. The data stem from a study of T-cell reconstitution after alpha-beta-depleted transplantation in children. The study, taken as a whole, reports: Most T-cell counts and diversity one year after the transplant came from T cells that were newly produced. Diversity of TCRbeta at day 60 was high in some patients, arising from surviving recipient T cells and thymic progenitors. The origin of alpha-beta T cells about two months after transplant was reportedly several hundred expanded graft clones.

This CDR3 is 15 amino acids long. Deletions cut 4 bases from V and 2 bases from J, with 14 bases between. CDR1 LGHNA and CDR2 YSLEER come from the germline V gene. Source: PBMCs, mostly from graft donor cells, taken 360 days after TCRalphabeta/CD19-depleted stem cell transplant. The receptor's source is a male patient aged 2 to 9 who had a stem cell transplant for acute myeloid leukemia, so the T cells may come from the graft donor. The gene calls are TRBV4-3 and TRBJ1-1; D is possibly TRBD1 (6 bases). The DNA for the CDR3 is TGCGCCAGCAGCCCACAGTCAGGGGTCAACACTGAAGCTTTCTTT. Its translation: CASSPQSGVNTEAFF.